These 23 T cell receptor beta chains share one sample of origin, sequenced in a study of shared clonotypes between healthy human individuals. Some clones are missing from TCRdb's copy, which holds only in-frame ones; the method was immunoSEQ multiplex PCR. The repertoire holds about 1.5 million clones, under 99% seen once, with roughly 0.42% in the top ten. Sequenced material: naive CD4+ T cells sorted from blood. Sample subset: CD45RA+ positively selected. The receptors shown here come from a man aged 30-40 years in good health.

The chain employs TRBV5-6 and TRBJ1-1; D unclear. The germline V gene has CDR1 SGHDT and CDR2 YYEEEE. This CDR3 is 12 amino acids long. V dropped 0 bases and J dropped 8 bases, with 8 bases sitting between them. The CDR3 DNA reads TGTGCCAGCAGCTTGGGACCGCAAGAAGCTTTCTTT. This encodes CASSLGPQEAFF.

V usage is TRBV5-1 and J usage is TRBJ2-5; 7 bases line up with TRBD2. The trim removed 4 bases at V and 1 base at J, leaving 4 bases unmatched. This CDR3 contains 14 residues. Germline V gene sequence: CDR1 SGHRS, CDR2 YFSETQ. The CDR3 DNA is TGCGCCAGCAGCCCCGGGACTACCCAAGAGACCCAGTACTTC. Translating it yields CASSPGTTQETQYF.

Comments on this clone: At one of its ends the junction is not consistent with the germline gene, which may arise from a read error. V gene TRBV18 combines with J gene TRBJ2-5, with D perhaps matching TRBD1 or TRBD2 (6 bases each). The germline CDR1 and CDR2 sequences are KGHSH and LQKENI. CDR3 size: 16 residues. The CDR3 sequence: CASSSGAGRGQGTQYF. CDR3 sequence (DNA): TGTGCCAGCTCGTCCGGTGCAGGGCGGGGACAAGGGACCCAGTACTTC.

The chain is built from TRBV2 and TRBJ2-4; D is uncertain. The CDR3 consists of 13 residues. Per germline, CDR1 SNHLY and CDR2 FYNNEI. The V end lost 1 base, the J end lost 9 bases, and 10 bases lay between the germline ends. The CDR3 DNA reads as TGTGCCAGCAGTGAAGAGTCGATCGGCATTCAGTACTTC. The encoded protein is CASSEESIGIQYF.

V gene TRBV4-3 combines with J gene TRBJ2-5; 9 positions agree with TRBD2. In germline, CDR1 is LGHNA, CDR2 YSLEER. V shed 1 base, J shed 2 bases, and the junction held 5 bases outside the gene matches. This CDR3 spans 16 amino acids. As DNA, the CDR3 is TGCGCCAGCAGCCAAGCCGCTAGCGGGACTCAAGAGACCCAGTACTTC. Protein sequence: CASSQAASGTQETQYF.

J is TRBJ2-5 and V is TRBV2, with D possibly matching TRBD1 (5 bases). Germline CDR1 reads SNHLY; CDR2 reads FYNNEI. The CDR3 spans 14 residues. Trimming stripped 0 bases from V and 3 bases from J, with 8 bases between. The CDR3 region has the DNA TGTGCCAGCAGTGAAGCGCTCAGGGAAGAGACCCAGTACTTC. Its translation: CASSEALREETQYF.

This chain connects TRBV2 to TRBJ2-1, with TRBD2 matching 13 bases. V was clipped by 6 bases and J by 11 bases; unmatched bases: 4. Germline values: CDR1 SNHLY, CDR2 FYNNEI. The CDR3 consists of 13 residues. CDR3 in DNA: TGTGCCAGCAGCCGGACTAGCGGGAGTAAGCAGTTCTTC. As protein: CASSRTSGSKQFF.

The J gene is TRBJ1-2, the V gene TRBV19, with no clear D. This CDR3 spans 14 amino acids. CDR1 and CDR2 (germline): LNHDA, SQIVND (reference sequence). V lost 1 base and J lost 4, with 10 bases in between. Written as DNA, the CDR3 is TGTGCCAGTAGTATAGTCCGGCCTGTCTATGGCTACACCTTC. Its translation: CASSIVRPVYGYTF. Full variable domain (remainder filled in from reference TRBV19 and TRBJ1-2): DGGITQSPKYLFRKEGQNVTLSCEQNLNHDAMYWYRQDPGQGLRLIYYSQIVNDFQKGDIAEGYSVSREKKESFPLTVTSAQKNPTAFYLCASSIVRPVYGYTFGSGTRLTVV.

This sequence joins TRBV7-6 and TRBJ2-7; the D gene is possibly TRBD2 (6 bases). The CDR3 spans 12 residues. CDR1 is SGHVS, CDR2 FNYEAQ, per germline. V lost 8 bases and J lost 6, with 14 bases in between. The CDR3 bases are TGTGCCAGCTCGAGGGAGGAGGGCGAGCAGTACTTC. Translating gives CASSREEGEQYF.

This rearrangement joins TRBV20-1 to TRBJ2-3; possibly TRBD1 for D (5 bases). V was pared by 6 bases and J by 6 bases, with 10 bases between. CDR1 and CDR2 (germline): DFQATT, SNEGSKA (reference sequence). The CDR3 contains 11 residues. CDR3 DNA: TGCAGTGCGAGACAGCTCGATACGCAGTATTTT. It is translated as CSARQLDTQYF.

The rearrangement links TRBV15 to TRBJ2-1, with D possibly matching TRBD2 (6 bases). Trimming took 6 bases from V and 8 from J, leaving 14 bases between them. The CDR3 consists of 13 residues. Germline CDR1 LNHNV, CDR2 YYDKDF (reference sequence). In DNA, the CDR3 is TGTGCCACCAGAAGGAGGGCCGGCGATGAGCAGTTCTTC. Protein sequence: CATRRRAGDEQFF. The whole variable domain, remainder taken from reference TRBV15 and TRBJ2-1, is DAMVIQNPRYQVTQFGKPVTLSCSQTLNHNVMYWYQQKSSQAPKLLFHYYDKDFNNEADTPDNFQSRRPNTSFCFLDIRSPGLGDTAMYLCATRRRAGDEQFFGPGTRLTVL.

The rearrangement uses TRBV6-5 and TRBJ2-7, with 8 bases identical to TRBD1. This CDR3 has 11 residues. Germline V lookup: CDR1 MNHEY, CDR2 SVGAGI. V trimming: 6 bases; J trimming: 6 bases; junction bases outside the gene matches: 1. CDR3 sequence reads: CASRQGVEQYF. Here the CDR3 DNA reads TGTGCCAGCAGACAGGGGGTCGAGCAGTACTTC.

V gene TRBV5-4 combines with J gene TRBJ1-1, with D possibly being TRBD1 (6 bases). V lost 4 bases and J lost 2, with 12 bases in between. Germline lookup yields CDR1 SGHNT and CDR2 YYREEE (reference sequence). CDR3 size: 14 residues. The chain's CDR3 is CASSRPQGNTEAFF. The CDR3 region has the DNA TGTGCCAGCAGCCGACCACAGGGAAACACTGAAGCTTTCTTT.

The chain has TRBV5-5 and TRBJ2-3, with unresolved D. This CDR3 is built from 16 residues. Germline CDR1 and CDR2: SGHKS and YYEKEE (reference sequence). Trimming cost V 1 base and J 0 bases, with 12 bases left between them. The CDR3 sequence: CASSLMGGYSTDTQYF. The CDR3 DNA reads TGTGCCAGCAGCTTGATGGGCGGATATAGCACAGATACGCAGTATTTT.

The gene calls are TRBV29-1 and TRBJ1-1, with 9 nucleotides matching TRBD1. The V segment lost 5 bases and the J segment 0 bases; nucleotides outside the gene matches: 7. This CDR3 region has 15 residues. CDR1 SQVTM and CDR2 ANQGSEA come from the germline V gene. In nucleotides, the CDR3 is TGCAGCGTTCCGGGACAGGGTCCCTTGAACACTGAAGCTTTCTTT. Encoded protein: CSVPGQGPLNTEAFF.

V usage is TRBV5-5 and J usage is TRBJ1-2; no definite D call. This CDR3 has 15 residues. V lost 4 bases to trimming and J lost 4 bases, with 17 bases between them. Looked up from germline, CDR1 is SGHKS and CDR2 is YYEKEE (reference sequence). The CDR3 nucleotides read TGTGCCAGCAGCCCTAGGGCCCTTCCCCCCTATGGCTACACCTTC. This codes for CASSPRALPPYGYTF.

The V call is TRBV5-1, the J call TRBJ1-5; 8 bases are a match to TRBD1. CDR3 length: 17 amino acids. Unmatched junction bases numbered 9, after V lost 4 bases and J lost 0 bases. In germline, CDR1 is SGHRS, CDR2 YFSETQ. The CDR3 reads CASSPGWTGNSNQPQHF. In DNA, the CDR3 is TGCGCCAGCAGCCCGGGATGGACAGGGAATAGCAATCAGCCCCAGCATTTT.

The rearrangement joins TRBV11-2 to TRBJ2-7, with a possible D match to TRBD2 (6 bases). V was shortened by 0 bases and J by 1 base, with 10 bases between the two germline ends. The CDR3 is 15 residues long. Germline-derived CDR1 and CDR2 are SGHAT and FQNNGV. The CDR3 loop reads CASSLEGGGSYEQYF. CDR3 DNA sequence: TGTGCCAGCAGCTTAGAGGGGGGAGGTTCCTACGAGCAGTACTTC.

The V call is TRBV2, the J call TRBJ2-3; D gene unclear. The germline V gene has CDR1 SNHLY and CDR2 FYNNEI. With 8 bases removed from V and 2 bases from J, the gap between germline ends came to 8 bases. The CDR3 is 12 amino acids. In DNA, the CDR3 is TGTGCCAGCGTCTCAGACACAGATACGCAGTATTTT. It encodes CASVSDTDTQYF.

The chain joins TRBV6-1 to TRBJ1-1; D remains ambiguous. V was clipped by 2 bases and J by 10 bases, with 8 bases between them. CDR3 length: 11 amino acids. Germline V gene data show CDR1 as MNHNS and CDR2 as SASEGT. CDR3 coding DNA: TGTGCCAGCAGTGAATTCTCGGGAGCTTTCTTT. This translates into CASSEFSGAFF.

The rearrangement links TRBV2 to TRBJ2-1; unclear D gene. The germline V gene has CDR1 SNHLY and CDR2 FYNNEI. Trimming cost V 8 bases and J 5 bases, with 7 bases left between them. The CDR3 spans 11 residues. The CDR3 DNA sequence: TGTGCCAGCCGCCGGGACAATGAGCAGTTCTTC. Translated, it gives CASRRDNEQFF.

V and J are TRBV28 and TRBJ1-5; TRBD1 agrees at 7 bases. The CDR3 extends over 12 amino acids. The ends lost 6 bases at V and 7 bases at J; junction bases unmatched: 3. Germline lookup yields CDR1 MDHEN and CDR2 SYDVKM. The CDR3 sequence is CASSQGQQPQHF. The CDR3 DNA follows: TGTGCCAGCAGCCAGGGACAGCAGCCCCAGCATTTT.

The chain is built from TRBV2 and TRBJ2-1, with 8 bases identical to TRBD1. V shed 1 base and J 9 bases; nucleotides not matched to a gene: 2. The CDR3 sequence is 13 residues long. CDR1 and CDR2 from the germline V gene are SNHLY and FYNNEI. The CDR3 sequence: CASSEGQGSEQFF. The CDR3 DNA follows: TGTGCCAGCAGTGAAGGACAGGGGAGTGAGCAGTTCTTC.